This T cell receptor beta chain appears in the sequencing data of a study of cytomegalovirus exposure and HLA in healthy donors. Germline V gene sequence: CDR1 MNHNS, CDR2 SASEGT. The CDR3 sequence is 14 residues long. The V and J ends lost 4 bases and 4 bases, in that order; junction bases with no gene match: 1. Primers: 60 Vbeta forward and 13 Jbeta reverse. Assay: immunoSEQ multiplex PCR; the TCRdb copy retains only in-frame clones and omits some. Of 150,000 or so clones listed, over 75% are singletons. The sample consisted of PBMCs. The chain joins TRBV6-1 to TRBJ1-4, with 9 bases aligning to TRBD1. This TCR derives from a woman in her twenties or thirties in good health and CMV-seronegative. The CDR3 DNA follows: TGTGCCAGCAGTGGACAGGGGGGTAATGAAAAACTGTTTTTT. Its translation is CASSGQGGNEKLFF.